These 21 T cell receptor beta chains share one sample of origin, sequenced in a study of regulatory T cells in long-lasting Graves disease. CDR3-region Arm-PCR and iRepertoire HTBI primers produced the TCR beta libraries. TCRdb called the multiplex PCR reads again in MiXCR, with one record for every CDR3 protein. The table includes some 500,000 distinct CDR3 sequences, approximately 12% detected once. Noted time point: newly diagnosed GD, antithyroid drugs for less than 3 months. The TCR library was made from RNA extracted from PBMCs. The sample was also linked to a second study, of T cells in Graves' hyperthyroidism and ophthalmopathy.

The sample in question was peripheral blood mononuclear cells (PBMCs), obtained at new diagnosis, from a patient treated with antithyroid drugs. These receptors originate from a man aged 30-40 years with Graves disease.

This rearrangement joins TRBV20-1 to TRBJ2-5; D possibly uses TRBD1 or TRBD2 (6 bases each). This CDR3 has 13 residues. Trimming pared 3 bases from V and 7 bases from J, leaving 15 bases between. Germline V gives CDR1 DFQATT, CDR2 SNEGSKA (reference sequence). DNA of the CDR3: TGCAGTGCTAGGGCTCCCCGGGGGCGGACCCAGTACTTC. It codes for CSARAPRGRTQYF.

This clonotype was seen a handful of times. The V gene is TRBV7-9, the J gene TRBJ1-1, with D unresolved. Germline-derived CDR1 and CDR2 are SEHNR and FQNEAQ (reference sequence). V lost 7 bases and J 1 base, leaving 13 bases between the germline ends. The CDR3 contains 14 residues. This CDR3 reads CASNGGFQNTEAFF. The CDR3 DNA reads as TGTGCCAGCAACGGTGGGTTTCAGAACACTGAAGCTTTCTTT.

This chain joins TRBV27 and TRBJ2-7; perhaps TRBD1 as D (6 bases). CDR3 length equals 15 residues. Trimming pared 5 bases from V and 1 base from J, leaving 15 bases between. CDR1 MNHEY and CDR2 SMNVEV come from the germline V gene (reference sequence). The CDR3 DNA reads TGTGCCAGCAGTGCTACAGGGCAATTTTCCTACGAGCAGTACTTC. The encoded protein is CASSATGQFSYEQYF.

The CDR3 sequence is CASSVATRDNEQFF. CDR3 nucleotide sequence: TGTGCCAGCAGCGTAGCTACTCGGGACAATGAGCAGTTCTTC. The chain employs TRBV9 and TRBJ2-1, with no clear D. CDR1 is SGDLS and CDR2 is YYNGEE in the germline V gene. The V and J ends lost 0 bases and 5 bases respectively, with 9 bases between them. This CDR3 is built from 14 residues.

The chain has TRBV27 and TRBJ2-1, with 7 bases aligning to TRBD2. Germline-derived CDR1 and CDR2 are MNHEY and SMNVEV (reference sequence). This CDR3 contains 17 residues. Trimming took 8 bases from V and 6 from J; bases not matched to a gene: 19. CDR3 nucleotide sequence: TGTGCCAGCTCACTTCCCTCTGGGGGAGGGCCTGTCAATGAGCAGTTCTTC. Translation gives CASSLPSGGGPVNEQFF.

This clonotype has just a few counts. V usage is TRBV5-6 and J usage is TRBJ1-1; TRBD1 is a possible D gene (6 bases). The CDR3 is 16 residues long. Germline CDR1 and CDR2: SGHDT and YYEEEE. Trimming shortened V by 0 bases and J by 4 bases, and 16 bases separated the two germline ends. The CDR3 DNA sequence: TGTGCCAGCAGCTTGGGGCAGGGGTCCGGGGGCACTGAAGCTTTCTTT. It codes for CASSLGQGSGGTEAFF.

This clonotype was detected a few times. The J gene is TRBJ2-2, the V gene TRBV10-3; 8 nucleotides line up with TRBD1. The CDR3 contains 16 residues. Germline trimming cut 4 bases from V and 2 bases from J; bases unmatched to any gene: 6. Germline CDR1 reads ENHRY; CDR2 reads SYGVKD. The CDR3 region is CAISAPGQENTGELFF. As DNA, the CDR3 is TGTGCCATCAGTGCTCCGGGACAGGAAAACACCGGGGAGCTGTTTTTT.

This clonotype was seen many times. The V and J genes are TRBV5-1 and TRBJ2-1; 10 bases are a match to TRBD2. Germline-derived CDR1 and CDR2 are SGHRS and YFSETQ. This CDR3 is built from 15 residues. V shed 2 bases and J 6 bases; nucleotides not matched to a gene: 5. The CDR3 DNA follows: TGCGCCAGCAGCTTTGGACTAGCGGCCGGCAATGAGCAGTTCTTC. Residues: CASSFGLAAGNEQFF.

This clonotype showed up many times. CDR3 bases: TGTGCCAGCTCACCACAGTGGTTAGAGGGGAATGAGCAGTTCTTC. It is translated as CASSPQWLEGNEQFF. The genes are TRBV18 and TRBJ2-1, with D perhaps TRBD1 or TRBD2 (5 bases each). This CDR3 spans 15 amino acids. V was trimmed by 1 base and J by 7 bases, leaving 14 bases between them. Germline-derived CDR1 and CDR2 are KGHSH and LQKENI.

There are many counts of this clonotype. The V and J genes are TRBV7-6 and TRBJ1-3, with 7 bases aligning to TRBD1. V lost 5 bases and J lost 0; bases outside the gene matches: 10. In germline, CDR1 is SGHVS, CDR2 FNYEAQ. The length of the CDR3 is 17 residues. CDR3 bases: TGTGCCAGCAGCCCCCGGACAGGCCCGAGCTCTGGAAACACCATATATTTT. Amino acids: CASSPRTGPSSGNTIYF. Using reference TRBV7-6 and TRBJ1-3 for the parts outside the CDR3, the full variable domain is GAGVSQSPRYKVTKRGQDVALRCDPISGHVSLYWYRQALGQGPEFLTYFNYEAQQDKSGLPNDRFSAERPEGSISTLTIQRTEQRDSAMYRCASSPRTGPSSGNTIYFGEGSWLTVV.

This clonotype has a count of ten or more. The rearrangement uses TRBV29-1 and TRBJ2-7, with TRBD2 matching over 12 bases. The CDR3 contains 16 residues. The germline gives CDR1 SQVTM, CDR2 ANQGSEA. V shed 3 bases, J shed 9 bases, and the junction held 15 bases outside the gene matches. Here the CDR3 reads CSVDSGLAGRPLGQYF. CDR3 DNA sequence: TGCAGCGTTGATTCGGGACTAGCGGGCAGACCCCTCGGGCAGTACTTC.

A few counts support this clonotype. The chain recombines TRBV10-1 with TRBJ2-7, with unresolved D. The V end lost 4 bases, the J end lost 6 bases, and 13 bases lay between the germline ends. Germline V gives CDR1 WNHNN, CDR2 SYGVQD (reference sequence). The CDR3 totals 13 residues. The CDR3: CASSGPGLGEQYF. The CDR3 DNA is TGCGCCAGCAGTGGGCCCGGCCTTGGCGAGCAGTACTTC.

This clonotype showed up many times. This chain uses TRBV29-1 with TRBJ1-1; maybe TRBD1 (5 bases). CDR3 size: 16 residues. CDR1 and CDR2 (germline): SQVTM, ANQGSEA. V was pared by 4 bases and J by 1 base, with 19 bases between. This CDR3 is CSVVLDRGLPNTEAFF. DNA for the CDR3: TGCAGCGTTGTCCTCGACCGGGGACTACCGAACACTGAAGCTTTCTTT. Looking up the rest from reference TRBV29-1 and TRBJ1-1 gives the full variable domain: SAVISQKPSRDICQRGTSLTIQCQVDSQVTMMFWYRQQPGQSLTLIATANQGSEATYESGFVIDKFPISRPNLTFSTLTVSNMSPEDSSIYLCSVVLDRGLPNTEAFFGQGTRLTVV.

This clonotype showed up many times. This chain links TRBV6-1 with TRBJ1-2, with D possibly matching TRBD1 (6 bases). V shed 10 bases and J shed 6 bases, with 12 bases lying between them. Germline V gives CDR1 MNHNS, CDR2 SASEGT. The CDR3 is made up of 11 amino acids. CDR3 region: CATGTLDGYTF. For the CDR3, the DNA is TGTGCCACAGGGACACTGGATGGCTACACCTTC.

This clonotype was seen ten or more times. This rearrangement joins TRBV27 to TRBJ2-3; D might be TRBD1 (6 bases). Trimming took 6 bases from V and 6 from J, leaving 16 bases between them. CDR1 MNHEY and CDR2 SMNVEV come from the germline V gene (reference sequence). The CDR3 runs 14 residues. The CDR3 spells CASSRLGQSDTQYF. The CDR3 region has the DNA TGTGCCAGCAGCCGTTTGGGACAATCGGATACGCAGTATTTT.

The chain uses TRBV3-1 and TRBJ1-1; a weak D match, TRBD1 (5 bases). V lost 7 bases, J lost 4 bases, and 19 bases lay in between. Germline loops: CDR1 LGHDT, CDR2 YNNKEL (reference sequence). CDR3 length: 15 residues. In DNA form, the CDR3 reads TGTGCCAGCAACCTCGGAGGGGCGCAGATCACTGAAGCTTTCTTT. Amino acids: CASNLGGAQITEAFF.

This clonotype has ten or more counts. V usage is TRBV15 and J usage is TRBJ1-5; the D is unclear. With 5 bases removed from V and 6 bases from J, the gap between germline ends came to 11 bases. CDR1 LNHNV and CDR2 YYDKDF come from the germline V gene (reference sequence). This CDR3 has 13 amino acids. This CDR3 is CATSAGLGQPQHF. CDR3 in DNA: TGTGCCACCAGCGCGGGTTTGGGTCAGCCCCAGCATTTT.

This clonotype occurred many times. The V and J genes are TRBV11-2 and TRBJ2-3; 8 nucleotides align to TRBD1. J was trimmed by 6 bases and V by 5 bases; bases with no gene match: 13. The CDR3 is 16 residues long. CDR1 is SGHAT and CDR2 is FQNNGV in the germline V gene. DNA for the CDR3: TGTGCCAGCAGCCCTACGCACAGGGGGATAAGGGATACGCAGTATTTT. Translation gives CASSPTHRGIRDTQYF.

The V gene is TRBV7-9, the J gene TRBJ1-4; D uncertain. CDR1 SEHNR and CDR2 FQNEAQ come from the germline V gene (reference sequence). Trimming pared 5 bases from V and 6 bases from J, leaving 10 bases between. The CDR3 runs 13 residues. The CDR3 DNA is TGTGCCAGCAGCCATGGACGTGATGAAAAACTGTTTTTT. Encoded protein: CASSHGRDEKLFF. The whole variable domain, remainder taken from reference TRBV7-9 and TRBJ1-4, is DTGVSQNPRHKITKRGQNVTFRCDPISEHNRLYWYRQTLGQGPEFLTYFQNEAQLEKSRLLSDRFSAERPKGSFSTLEIQRTEQGDSAMYLCASSHGRDEKLFFGSGTQLSVL.

The chain employs TRBV4-2 and TRBJ2-3; 7 bases fit TRBD2. J lost 14 bases, V lost 3 bases, and 14 bases had no gene match. The CDR3 loop spans 14 amino acids. In germline, CDR1 is LGHNA, CDR2 YNFKEQ. The CDR3 sequence is CASSQNRLANFMYF. DNA of the CDR3: TGTGCCAGCAGCCAGAACAGACTAGCCAATTTTATGTATTTT.

The table lists this clonotype with many counts. The chain carries TRBV28 and TRBJ2-4; 8 nucleotides agree with TRBD2. The CDR3 spans 16 residues. Trimming cost V 5 bases and J 7 bases; bases outside gene matches: 13. From germline, CDR1 is MDHEN and CDR2 SYDVKM. CDR3 DNA: TGTGCCAGCAGTCCTACGGCCGGGAGGGTTTCGAACATTCAGTACTTC. It specifies CASSPTAGRVSNIQYF.